The present TCR beta chain was sequenced within a study of CD8+CD57+ T cells in acquired aplastic anemia (dated by TCRdb to the late 2010s). About the full investigation: A mean of approximately 3 ug of DNA, ranging from roughly 0.19 to 27.4 ug, was extracted from sorted CD4+ and CD8+ cells. CD8+CD57+ expansion was defined as a frequency above the mean frequency observed in healthy subjects. Overall study outcomes, separate from this receptor: CD8+ Simpson's diversity did not differ significantly between patients and healthy controls (P=0.060). Twenty-nine CD8+ CDR3 sequences were shared between patients and controls but appeared highly expressed in patients and within their immunodominant clones.

Expansion of CD8+CD57+ cells had been shown by flow cytometry in the patients chosen for sequencing. All patients had severe acquired aplastic anemia diagnosed by International Study of Aplastic Anemia and Agranulocytosis and Camitta criteria. No patient had received any therapy when blood was sampled. TCR repertoires of sorted CD4+ and CD8+ blood T cells from severe aplastic anemia patients and healthy subjects were deep-sequenced in the study. Patients were enrolled in the USA under clinicaltrials.gov protocols 00001620, 01623167, 00001397, 00071045, 00081523 and 00961064. Ficoll-Paque density gradient centrifugation was used to isolate peripheral blood mononuclear cells. Before DNA extraction, CD4+ and CD8+ T cells were sorted by FACS or by magnetic beads. A few counts support this clonotype. It lacks a known antigen. Per-base qualities were not stored, and no clone one base away is much larger.

Genomic DNA was used as template for profiling of TCR beta VDJ combinations and CDR3 sequences. An Illumina HiSeq 2000 was used for TCR repertoire sequencing. The paper's data handling went like this. Repertoires were assessed using TRBV/TRBJ rearrangement plots, CDR3 size and DJ length profiles, and Simpson's diversity index. The most abundant DNA sequence in the deep sequencing data was defined as the immunodominant clone. CDR3 amino acid sequences were screened for sharing across subjects and were compared with published repertoires and the VDJdb database. The raw public data were reprocessed by TCRdb itself: fastp quality trimming at Q25, MiXCR clonotype calling, in-frame beta chains only. Entries that share a CDR3 protein sequence are merged under the most common genes and DNA. TCRdb's processing, not the authors' own work, is the source of the V and J calls. The sample has some 170,000 distinct CDR3 sequences on record, 55% to 65% of them singletons. The ten largest clones take up under 55% of the sample.

Counted from cysteine to phenylalanine, this CDR3 has 14 amino acids. Only the CDR3 DNA is retained, 42 bases long and in frame from the first base. Trimming leaves V shorter by 4 bases and J shorter by 5 bases, with the junction holding 5 bases beyond the gene matches. The germline V gene (reference sequence) specifies MNHEY as CDR1 and SMNVEV as CDR2. The origin of this receptor is a human donor with aplastic anemia. The chain couples TRBV27 to TRBJ2-1; TRBD1 aligns with 7 central bases. The sequenced material came from sorted CD4+, CD8+, or CD8+CD57+ T cells (not recorded which) from PBMCs. In nucleotides, the sequence is TGTGCCAGCAGTTCTATCGACAGGGACAATGAGCAGTTCTTC. Its protein product is CASSSIDRDNEQFF.